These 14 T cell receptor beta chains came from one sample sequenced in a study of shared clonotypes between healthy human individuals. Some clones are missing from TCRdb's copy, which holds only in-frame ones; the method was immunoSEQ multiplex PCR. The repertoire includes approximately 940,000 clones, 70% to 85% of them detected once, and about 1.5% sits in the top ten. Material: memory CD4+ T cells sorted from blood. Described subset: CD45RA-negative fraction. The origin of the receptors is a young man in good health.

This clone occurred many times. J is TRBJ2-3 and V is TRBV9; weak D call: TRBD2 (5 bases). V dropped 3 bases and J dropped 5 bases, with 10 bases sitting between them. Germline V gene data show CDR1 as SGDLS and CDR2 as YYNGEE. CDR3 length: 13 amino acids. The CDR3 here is CASSDGVGDTQYF. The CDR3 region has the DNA TGTGCCAGCAGCGACGGGGTCGGAGATACGCAGTATTTT.

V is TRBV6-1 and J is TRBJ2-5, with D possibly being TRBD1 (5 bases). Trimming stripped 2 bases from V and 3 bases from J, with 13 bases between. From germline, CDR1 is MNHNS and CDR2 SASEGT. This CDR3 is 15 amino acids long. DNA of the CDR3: TGTGCCAGCAGTGAAACGGTTGGCAGGGAAGAGACCCAGTACTTC. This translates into CASSETVGREETQYF.

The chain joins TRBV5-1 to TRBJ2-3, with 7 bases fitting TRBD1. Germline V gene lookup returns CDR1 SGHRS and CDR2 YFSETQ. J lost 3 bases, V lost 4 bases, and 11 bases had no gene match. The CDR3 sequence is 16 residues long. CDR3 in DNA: TGCGCCAGCAGCCTTCCGGGACAGCCTGGGACAGATACGCAGTATTTT. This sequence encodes CASSLPGQPGTDTQYF.

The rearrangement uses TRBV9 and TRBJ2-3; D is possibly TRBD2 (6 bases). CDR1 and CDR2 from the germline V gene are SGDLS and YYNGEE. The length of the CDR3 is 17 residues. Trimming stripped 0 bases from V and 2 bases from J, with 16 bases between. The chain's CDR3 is CASSVGGAGPFTDTQYF. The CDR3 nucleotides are TGTGCCAGCAGCGTAGGCGGGGCGGGACCGTTCACAGATACGCAGTATTTT.

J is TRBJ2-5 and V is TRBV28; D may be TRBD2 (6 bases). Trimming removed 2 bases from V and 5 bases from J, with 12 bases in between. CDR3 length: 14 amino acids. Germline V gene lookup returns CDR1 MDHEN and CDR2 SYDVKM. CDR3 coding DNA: TGTGCCAGCAGTTTAGGGGCAGGGAGGGAGACCCAGTACTTC. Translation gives CASSLGAGRETQYF.

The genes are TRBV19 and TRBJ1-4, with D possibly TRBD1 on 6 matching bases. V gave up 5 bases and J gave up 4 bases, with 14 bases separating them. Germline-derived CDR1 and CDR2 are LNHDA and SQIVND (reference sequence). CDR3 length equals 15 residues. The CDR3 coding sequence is TGTGCCAGTAGTCCCCCTGGAGGGGGTAATGAAAAACTGTTTTTT. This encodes CASSPPGGGNEKLFF.

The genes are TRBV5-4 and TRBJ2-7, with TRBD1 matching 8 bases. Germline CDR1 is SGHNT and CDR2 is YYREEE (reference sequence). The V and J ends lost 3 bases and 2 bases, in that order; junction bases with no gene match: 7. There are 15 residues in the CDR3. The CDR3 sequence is CASSSMTGVTYEQYF. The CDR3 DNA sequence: TGTGCCAGCAGCTCAATGACAGGGGTTACCTACGAGCAGTACTTC.

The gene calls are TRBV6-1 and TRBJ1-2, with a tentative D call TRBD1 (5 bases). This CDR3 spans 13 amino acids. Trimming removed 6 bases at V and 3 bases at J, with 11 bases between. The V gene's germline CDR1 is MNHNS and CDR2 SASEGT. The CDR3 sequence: CASRQEPDYGYTF. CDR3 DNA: TGTGCCAGCAGACAGGAACCCGACTATGGCTACACCTTC.

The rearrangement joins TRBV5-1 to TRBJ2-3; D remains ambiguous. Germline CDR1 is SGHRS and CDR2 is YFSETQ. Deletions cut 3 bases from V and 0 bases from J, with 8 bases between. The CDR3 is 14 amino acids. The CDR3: CASSSDVSTDTQYF. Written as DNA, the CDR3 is TGCGCCAGCAGCTCGGACGTCAGCACAGATACGCAGTATTTT.

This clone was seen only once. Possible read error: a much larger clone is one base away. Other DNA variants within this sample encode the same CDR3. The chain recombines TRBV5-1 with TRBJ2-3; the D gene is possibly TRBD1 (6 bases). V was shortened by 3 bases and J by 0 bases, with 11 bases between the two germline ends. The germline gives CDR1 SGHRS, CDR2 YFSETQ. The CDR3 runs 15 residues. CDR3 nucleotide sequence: TGCGCCAGCAGCTGGGACACCTCTAGCACAGATACGCAGTATTTT. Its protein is CASSWDTSSTDTQYF.

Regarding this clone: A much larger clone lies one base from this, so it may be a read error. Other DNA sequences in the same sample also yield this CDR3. As DNA, the CDR3 is TGTGCCAGCAGTTTAACTAGCACAGATACGCAGTATTTT. Translated, it gives CASSLTSTDTQYF. The rearrangement links TRBV28 to TRBJ2-3, with D unclear. V lost 2 bases, J lost 0 bases, and 3 bases lay in between. Looked up from germline, CDR1 is MDHEN and CDR2 is SYDVKM. This CDR3 contains 13 residues.

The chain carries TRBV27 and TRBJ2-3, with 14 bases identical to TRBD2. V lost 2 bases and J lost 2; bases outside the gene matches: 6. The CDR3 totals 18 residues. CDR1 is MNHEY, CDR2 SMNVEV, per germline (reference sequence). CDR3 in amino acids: CASSLPRLAGGNTDTQYF. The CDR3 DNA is TGTGCCAGCAGTTTACCAAGACTAGCGGGGGGGAACACAGATACGCAGTATTTT.

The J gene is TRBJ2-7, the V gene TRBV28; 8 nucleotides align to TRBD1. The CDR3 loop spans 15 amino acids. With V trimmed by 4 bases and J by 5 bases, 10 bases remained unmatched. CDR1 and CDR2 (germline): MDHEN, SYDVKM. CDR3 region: CASSSRGQGRNEQYF. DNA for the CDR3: TGTGCCAGCAGTTCCCGTGGACAGGGTAGGAACGAGCAGTACTTC.

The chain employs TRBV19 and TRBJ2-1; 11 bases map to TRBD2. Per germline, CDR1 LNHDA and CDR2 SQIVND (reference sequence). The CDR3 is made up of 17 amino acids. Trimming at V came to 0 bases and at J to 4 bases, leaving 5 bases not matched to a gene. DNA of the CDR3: TGTGCCAGTAGTATAGATGGAGCTAGCGGGAGGTACAATGAGCAGTTCTTC. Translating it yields CASSIDGASGRYNEQFF.